Reported below is one T cell receptor (beta chain). As yet, its antigen is unknown. Researchers made TCR cDNA using 5'RACE template switching, and this step added a universal primer site and UMIs. TCRdb fed the 5' RACE reads into MiXCR, producing one record per CDR3 protein. This table holds 120,000 or so distinct CDR3 sequences, under 9% found once. The data stem from a study of T cells after yellow fever vaccination. The study's findings and limits: When the response was secondary, it was weaker but reached its peak faster, day 5 versus 15.

The trim removed 6 bases at V and 8 bases at J, leaving 10 bases unmatched. This CDR3 comprises 14 residues. Germline CDR1 reads LNHDA; CDR2 reads SQIVND (reference sequence). The sample consisted of CD8+ T cells sorted from PBMCs, taken on the day of the yellow fever booster vaccination. This chain uses TRBV19 with TRBJ1-1; TRBD1 aligns across 9 bases. This receptor was obtained from a man aged 18 to 29 who received the YFV17D yellow fever vaccine. The DNA for the CDR3 is TGTGCCAGTAGCCTCGGGACAGGGCTATTGGAAGCTTTCTTT. Amino acids: CASSLGTGLLEAFF.